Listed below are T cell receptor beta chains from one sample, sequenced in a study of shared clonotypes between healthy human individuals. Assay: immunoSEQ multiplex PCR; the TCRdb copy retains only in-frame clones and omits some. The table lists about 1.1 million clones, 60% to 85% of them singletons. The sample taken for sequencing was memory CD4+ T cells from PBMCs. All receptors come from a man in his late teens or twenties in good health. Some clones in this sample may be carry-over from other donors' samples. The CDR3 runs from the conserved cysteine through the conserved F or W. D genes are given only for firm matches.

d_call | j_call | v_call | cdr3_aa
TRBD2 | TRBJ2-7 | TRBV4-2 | CASSLEVGRSSYEQYF
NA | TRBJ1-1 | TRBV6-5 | CASSYVGARRTEAFF
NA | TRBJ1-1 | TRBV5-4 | CASRRDLRDTEAFF
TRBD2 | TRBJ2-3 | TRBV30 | CAWSVLGGRVKDTQYF
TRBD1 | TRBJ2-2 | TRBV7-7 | CASSPSGTGGGGELFF
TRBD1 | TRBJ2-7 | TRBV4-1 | CASSPEAGTGGDWRYYEQYF
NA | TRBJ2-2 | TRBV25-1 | CASSMGANTGELFF
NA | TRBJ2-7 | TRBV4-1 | CASSQDRSRQTYEQYF
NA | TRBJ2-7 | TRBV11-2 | CASSVRPNLRDEQYF
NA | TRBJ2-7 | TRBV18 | CASSTSGGNEYEQYF
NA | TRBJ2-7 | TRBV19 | CASDGGYEQYF
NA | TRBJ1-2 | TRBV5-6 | CASSLSRAQREGNYGYTF
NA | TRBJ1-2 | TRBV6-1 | CASGSLYGYTF
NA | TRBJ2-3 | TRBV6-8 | CASPTSTRGTDTQYF
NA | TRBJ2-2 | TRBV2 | CASRGGTGELFF
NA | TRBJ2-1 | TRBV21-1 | CASSKVRKRTSGRSPTNEQFF
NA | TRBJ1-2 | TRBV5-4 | CASRVDSYGYTF
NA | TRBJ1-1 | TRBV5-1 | CASRGQRNTEAFF